The T cell receptor (beta chain) described here comes from a study of early T cells in non-severe SARS-CoV-2 infection (dated by TCRdb to about 2021). The study in broad terms: Because TCR sequencing relied on bulk RNA taken from unsorted whole blood, pairing of alpha and beta chains was not possible. General findings and caveats noted by the study authors: VDJdb matching was skewed toward anti-spike CD8 responses and likely underestimated virus-specific expansions, missing private and CD4 specificities.

The sample holds many counts of this clonotype. Its antigen is currently not known. Base qualities were left out, and no much larger clone turns up one base away. The library relied on 5' RACE. Sequencing instrument: NextSeq 500. In the TCR library protocol, unique molecular identifiers were attached to individual cDNA molecules to correct for PCR bias and sequencing error. Both TCR alpha and beta chains were sequenced, and tight co-correlation was observed between alpha and beta sequence abundances in each sample. Under the source paper's analysis protocol: V gene, J gene and CDR3 annotation of TCR sequences was performed with Decombinator V4. Expanded TCRs were defined as changing significantly between any two time points under a Poisson model with p below 0.0001. TCR abundances were normalised to the total number of TCRs sequenced in each sample and reported as counts per million. TRAV1-2 paired with TRAJ12, TRAJ20 or TRAJ33 defined MAIT TCRs, while TRAV10 paired with TRAJ18 defined iNKT TCRs. VDJdb, accessed 1 November 2021, was searched for CMV, EBV and SARS-CoV-2 annotated TCRs, with TCRs annotated for multiple antigens excluded. TCRdb trimmed the raw reads at Q25, called clones with MiXCR and kept productive beta chains. Here each entry gathers all rows of one CDR3 protein and keeps the most common genes and DNA. The V and J calls reflect TCRdb's pipeline rather than the authors' work. Across this sample there are 45,000 or so distinct CDR3 sequences, with approximately 6.1% seen only once. The ten largest clonotypes hold 12% of the sample.

This was a case-control study nested in a cohort of healthcare workers in London, UK, who had nasopharyngeal swab PCR tests and blood samples taken every week. Healthcare workers were recruited between 23 and 31 March 2020, during the week of the UK lockdown, and were followed weekly for up to 16 weeks. CDR1 MDHEN and CDR2 SYDVKM are derived from the germline V gene. The cysteine opens and the phenylalanine closes a CDR3 of 15 amino acids. Here the CDR3 DNA is all that survives: 45 bases in frame from base 1. The V and J ends are trimmed by 1 base and 0 bases, leaving 10 bases between them. The sample was whole blood. The TCR was taken from an adult who was a healthcare worker with PCR-confirmed SARS-CoV-2 infection or an uninfected control (not recorded which). The chain is made from TRBV28 and TRBJ2-7, and perhaps TRBD2 as D gene, on 5 matching bases. The CDR3 in this case is CASSLYTGSSYEQYF. The DNA is TGTGCCAGCAGTTTATACACGGGGAGCTCCTACGAGCAGTACTTC. Reference TRBV28 and TRBJ2-7 genes cover what lies past the CDR3, so the full variable domain is DVKVTQSSRYLVKRTGEKVFLECVQDMDHENMFWYRQDPGLGLRLIYFSYDVKMKEKGDIPEGYSVSREKKERFSLILESASTNQTSMYLCASSLYTGSSYEQYFGPGTRLTVT.